The 32 T cell receptor beta chains listed next were all sequenced from one sample in a study of CD8 T cells in Susac syndrome. Reverse transcription of about 0.5 to 1 ug RNA used random hexamers. TCRdb analysed the immunoSEQ multiplex PCR reads with MiXCR anew, one entry per CDR3 protein. The table shows approximately 170,000 distinct CDR3 sequences, with roughly 95% occurring only once. The sample was CD4+ T cells from PBMCs. These receptors were taken from a human donor with multiple sclerosis.

The genes are TRBV13 and TRBJ2-3, with TRBD2 identical over 14 bases. The CDR3 contains 16 residues. V was clipped by 4 bases and J by 5 bases; unmatched bases: 5. The germline V gene has CDR1 PRHDT and CDR2 FYEKMQ (reference sequence). CDR3 amino acids: CASSSQGLAGEDTQYF. As DNA, the CDR3 is TGTGCCAGCAGCTCCCAGGGACTAGCGGGAGAAGATACGCAGTATTTT.

This chain links TRBV6-1 with TRBJ1-2; tentatively, D is TRBD1 (5 bases). Germline CDR1 and CDR2: MNHNS and SASEGT. CDR3 length: 13 residues. V shed 6 bases and J shed 8 bases, with 16 bases lying between them. In DNA, the CDR3 is TGTGCCAGCAGAATGGGGGTCTCTCGGGGCTACACCTTC. Translating gives CASRMGVSRGYTF.

J is TRBJ1-2 and V is TRBV5-1; D may be TRBD1 (5 bases). Germline lookup yields CDR1 SGHRS and CDR2 YFSETQ. Trimming removed 4 bases from V and 5 bases from J, with 15 bases in between. CDR3 size: 14 residues. The CDR3 is CASSSVGGLYGYTF. Written as DNA, the CDR3 is TGCGCCAGCAGCAGCGTCGGGGGTCTGTATGGCTACACCTTC.

The chain recombines TRBV28 with TRBJ2-2; D ambiguous. The CDR3 spans 14 residues. The V gene's germline CDR1 is MDHEN and CDR2 SYDVKM. V was clipped by 8 bases and J by 2 bases, with 12 bases between them. CDR3 bases: TGTGCCAGCGGGTACTGGATCAACACCGGGGAGCTGTTTTTT. Its translation is CASGYWINTGELFF.

This clonotype was seen once. This chain joins TRBV4-1 and TRBJ2-2, with D perhaps TRBD1 or TRBD2 (5 bases each). CDR3 length: 15 amino acids. CDR1 and CDR2 from the germline V gene are MGHRA and YSYEKL. The V gene lost 7 bases and the J gene lost 7 bases, with 19 bases spanning the gap. This CDR3 is CASTGPHTSDGELFF. CDR3 nucleotides: TGCGCCAGCACGGGGCCGCATACTTCGGACGGGGAGCTGTTTTTT.

The chain uses TRBV5-6 and TRBJ2-7; no definite D call. CDR3 length equals 12 residues. Per germline, CDR1 SGHDT and CDR2 YYEEEE. The ends were cut back, 0 bases at V and 6 bases at J, with 7 bases in the middle. CDR3 loop: CASSLAATEQYF. The CDR3 DNA is TGTGCCAGCAGCTTGGCGGCTACCGAGCAGTACTTC.

This chain connects TRBV10-3 to TRBJ1-1, with TRBD1 matching 10 bases. The V gene end was trimmed by 6 bases and the J gene end by 4 bases; junction bases not matched to a gene: 5. Per the germline V gene, CDR1 is ENHRY and CDR2 is SYGVKD. The CDR3 spans 14 residues. CDR3 residues: CAIRGTGATTEAFF. In DNA, the CDR3 is TGTGCCATCAGGGGGACAGGGGCAACCACTGAAGCTTTCTTT.

The V call is TRBV27, the J call TRBJ2-4, with D uncertain. CDR1 MNHEY and CDR2 SMNVEV come from the germline V gene (reference sequence). The V gene lost 11 bases and the J gene lost 0 bases, with 11 bases spanning the gap. This CDR3 comprises 13 residues. The CDR3 protein is CADRLLAKNIQYF. DNA for the CDR3: TGTGCCGACCGGTTGCTAGCCAAAAACATTCAGTACTTC.

The V and J genes are TRBV27 and TRBJ1-1; D is possibly TRBD1 (5 bases). Deletions cut 6 bases from V and 6 bases from J, with 14 bases between. This CDR3 comprises 13 residues. CDR1 MNHEY and CDR2 SMNVEV come from the germline V gene (reference sequence). The CDR3 region has the DNA TGTGCCAGCAGGTCACAGGTAGGAGCTGAAGCTTTCTTT. It yields the protein CASRSQVGAEAFF.

CDR3 in amino acids: CSRRLTTDEQFF. In nucleotides, the CDR3 is TGCAGCCGACGTTTGACAACGGATGAGCAGTTCTTC. The rearrangement links TRBV20-1 to TRBJ2-1; D remains unclear. CDR1 and CDR2 (germline): DFQATT, SNEGSKA (reference sequence). CDR3 size: 12 residues.

The chain joins TRBV20-1 to TRBJ1-2, with TRBD1 as a possible D gene (5 bases). V lost 3 bases to trimming and J lost 3 bases, with 14 bases between them. Germline CDR1 DFQATT, CDR2 SNEGSKA (reference sequence). This CDR3 comprises 14 residues. The CDR3 reads CSASLGDGDYGYTF. CDR3 in DNA: TGCAGTGCTAGCTTGGGGGATGGGGACTATGGCTACACCTTC.

The chain joins TRBV5-6 to TRBJ1-2, with D maybe TRBD1 (5 bases). This CDR3 contains 16 residues. V was clipped by 4 bases and J by 7 bases, with 23 bases between them. CDR1 and CDR2 (germline): SGHDT, YYEEEE. The chain's CDR3 is CASSDSARGVGGGYTF. In DNA, the CDR3 is TGTGCCAGCAGCGATTCGGCCCGGGGAGTTGGGGGTGGCTACACCTTC.

Only one count was recorded for this clonotype. This chain joins TRBV6-5 and TRBJ2-7; 9 positions agree with TRBD1. Germline V gene data show CDR1 as MNHEY and CDR2 as SVGAGI. There are 15 residues in the CDR3. After removal of 10 bases from V and 0 bases from J, the junction contained 10 bases not matched to a gene. CDR3 sequence: CATKIRTGVSYEQYF. CDR3 DNA: TGTGCCACCAAAATTCGGACAGGGGTCTCCTACGAGCAGTACTTC.

This clonotype occurred a few times. The chain links TRBV13 to TRBJ2-7; D unclear. The CDR3 spans 14 residues. Germline V lookup: CDR1 PRHDT, CDR2 FYEKMQ (reference sequence). The V end lost 5 bases, the J end lost 1 base, and 12 bases lay between the germline ends. CDR3 loop: CASSPRTASYEQYF. As DNA, the CDR3 is TGTGCCAGCAGCCCTCGGACCGCTTCCTACGAGCAGTACTTC. The full variable domain, in which reference TRBV13 and TRBJ2-7 provide the parts outside the CDR3, is AAGVIQSPRHLIKEKRETATLKCYPIPRHDTVYWYQQGPGQDPQFLISFYEKMQSDKGSIPDRFSAQQFSDYHSELNMSSLELGDSALYFCASSPRTASYEQYFGPGTRLTVT.

The gene calls are TRBV28 and TRBJ1-1; D unclear. Germline CDR1 and CDR2: MDHEN and SYDVKM. V dropped 2 bases and J dropped 1 base, with 8 bases sitting between them. The CDR3 consists of 14 residues. CDR3 coding DNA: TGTGCCAGCAGTTTAGTTCAGCAGAACACTGAAGCTTTCTTT. Its translation: CASSLVQQNTEAFF.

CDR3 residues: CASSFRRQGGYEQYF. DNA for the CDR3: TGTGCCAGCAGTTTTAGAAGGCAGGGCGGTTACGAGCAGTACTTC. The chain employs TRBV27 and TRBJ2-7; perhaps TRBD1 as D (5 bases). Trimming left V 3 bases short and J 4 bases short, with 16 bases between. Germline V gene sequence: CDR1 MNHEY, CDR2 SMNVEV (reference sequence). The CDR3 totals 15 residues.

The chain joins TRBV24-1 to TRBJ2-1; D possibly corresponds to TRBD2 (6 bases). Germline lookup yields CDR1 KGHDR and CDR2 SFDVKD. V lost 2 bases and J lost 5, with 9 bases in between. This CDR3 spans 14 amino acids. The CDR3 bases are TGTGCCACCAGTGATTGGGACTTTAACAATGAGCAGTTCTTC. It encodes CATSDWDFNNEQFF.

This chain connects TRBV20-1 to TRBJ1-1; D possibly corresponds to TRBD1 (5 bases). V was trimmed by 0 bases and J by 5 bases, leaving 10 bases between them. Germline CDR1 and CDR2: DFQATT and SNEGSKA (reference sequence). CDR3 length: 13 residues. In nucleotides, the CDR3 is TGCAGTGCTAGAGATCGGGAGGGGACTGAAGCTTTCTTT. Protein sequence: CSARDREGTEAFF.

The chain joins TRBV9 to TRBJ2-5; 9 nucleotides align to TRBD1. V lost 3 bases and J lost 5; bases outside the gene matches: 11. This CDR3 contains 16 residues. Germline loops: CDR1 SGDLS, CDR2 YYNGEE. The CDR3 DNA sequence: TGTGCCAGCAGCGGCCTGGGACAGGGTATGAGGGAGACCCAGTACTTC. Translating gives CASSGLGQGMRETQYF.

The chain is built from TRBV28 and TRBJ2-1; possibly TRBD2 for D (6 bases). This CDR3 region has 13 residues. Germline CDR1 reads MDHEN; CDR2 reads SYDVKM. V was cut by 6 bases and J by 8 bases, with 14 bases left in between. The CDR3 loop is CASRSSSVHEQFF. CDR3 nucleotides: TGTGCCAGCAGATCTTCTAGCGTCCATGAGCAGTTCTTC.

The V gene is TRBV5-6, the J gene TRBJ2-3; no reliable D call. The germline V and J ends were trimmed by 3 bases and 0 bases, with 11 bases remaining between them. CDR1 and CDR2 (germline): SGHDT, YYEEEE. The CDR3 loop spans 15 amino acids. CDR3: CASSSIGPSTDTQYF. DNA of the CDR3: TGTGCCAGCAGCTCGATAGGTCCTAGCACAGATACGCAGTATTTT.

This sequence joins TRBV20-1 and TRBJ2-3; no clear D gene. V was shortened by 3 bases and J by 1 base, with 11 bases between the two germline ends. The germline V gene has CDR1 DFQATT and CDR2 SNEGSKA (reference sequence). The CDR3 length is 14 residues. CDR3 bases: TGCAGTGCTAGTCTGGCCAGCGGCACAGATACGCAGTATTTT. Protein product: CSASLASGTDTQYF.

This clonotype was observed a single time. The chain links TRBV9 to TRBJ2-1; TRBD1 matches at 7 bases. This CDR3 is built from 16 residues. J was trimmed by 10 bases and V by 0 bases; bases with no gene match: 13. Germline CDR1 is SGDLS and CDR2 is YYNGEE. DNA of the CDR3: TGTGCCAGCAGCGTAGATCCGGGACAGAGAGGAGTGGAGCAGTTCTTC. It is translated as CASSVDPGQRGVEQFF.

This chain connects TRBV30 to TRBJ2-3; no reliable D call. The CDR3 contains 13 residues. In germline, CDR1 is GTSNPN, CDR2 SVGIG (reference sequence). Trimming took off 0 bases at V and 1 base at J, with 5 bases between the two ends. The CDR3 nucleotides read TGTGCCTGGAGTGTTTCTGGCACAGATACGCAGTATTTT. Amino acids: CAWSVSGTDTQYF.

This sequence joins TRBV20-1 and TRBJ2-1, with 10 positions matching TRBD2. Germline assignment: CDR1 DFQATT and CDR2 SNEGSKA (reference sequence). This CDR3 comprises 16 residues. The ends lost 5 bases at V and 4 bases at J; junction bases unmatched: 11. The CDR3 sequence: CSALQGGLAVYNEQFF. CDR3 DNA: TGCAGTGCTTTACAGGGAGGACTAGCGGTGTACAATGAGCAGTTCTTC.

Remarks on this clonotype: The junction departs from germline at one end; a sequencing error may be responsible. This chain's CDR3 is CSAPGPSTPSSHNEQFF. The CDR3 region has the DNA TGCAGTGCCCCGGGCCCCTCTACACCCTCCTCCCACAATGAGCAGTTCTTC. The V and J genes are TRBV20-1 and TRBJ2-1, with D hard to call. There are 17 residues in the CDR3. In germline, CDR1 is DFQATT, CDR2 SNEGSKA (reference sequence).

The rearrangement uses TRBV4-1 and TRBJ2-5; D is uncertain. The V gene's germline CDR1 is MGHRA and CDR2 YSYEKL. The V end lost 4 bases, the J end lost 0 bases, and 6 bases lay between the germline ends. The CDR3 covers 13 residues. The CDR3 bases are TGCGCCAGCAGCCGAAAACACCAAGAGACCCAGTACTTC. As protein: CASSRKHQETQYF.

This clonotype is a singleton in its sample. This chain joins TRBV25-1 and TRBJ2-7; D possibly corresponds to TRBD1 (5 bases). The CDR3 extends over 16 amino acids. From germline, CDR1 is MGHDK and CDR2 SYGVNS. V was cut by 3 bases and J by 3 bases, with 18 bases left in between. The CDR3 sequence is CASSDGQGYPIYEQYF. In DNA form, the CDR3 reads TGTGCCAGCAGTGATGGGCAGGGCTACCCTATCTACGAGCAGTACTTC.

CDR3 bases: TGTGCCAGCAGCCAAGATAGTACAGGGGGAGGCTATGGCTACACCTTC. Residues: CASSQDSTGGGYGYTF. The rearrangement uses TRBV4-2 and TRBJ1-2, with TRBD1 matching 8 bases. This CDR3 is 16 amino acids long. Looked up from germline, CDR1 is LGHNA and CDR2 is YNFKEQ. V trimming: 0 bases; J trimming: 4 bases; junction bases outside the gene matches: 7.

The rearrangement links TRBV15 to TRBJ2-3; 9 positions match TRBD2. J lost 1 base, V lost 0 bases, and 14 bases had no gene match. CDR3 length equals 20 residues. CDR1 is LNHNV, CDR2 YYDKDF, per germline (reference sequence). The CDR3 region is CATSRDRGSGGRRGTDTQYF. The DNA for the CDR3 is TGTGCCACCAGCAGAGATCGGGGTAGCGGGGGCCGCCGGGGCACAGATACGCAGTATTTT.

The V call is TRBV6-1, the J call TRBJ1-2, with a possible D match to TRBD1 (5 bases). Germline CDR1 is MNHNS and CDR2 is SASEGT. This CDR3 is built from 16 residues. Trimming stripped 4 bases from V and 6 bases from J, with 21 bases between. The CDR3 loop is CASSGHVAREGNGYTF. The CDR3 DNA sequence: TGTGCCAGCAGTGGACACGTCGCCAGGGAGGGAAATGGCTACACCTTC.

This clonotype was seen only a few times. The chain has TRBV11-2 and TRBJ1-2; 7 bases map to TRBD1. The J segment lost 4 bases and the V segment lost 5 bases, leaving 19 bases of the junction unmatched. This CDR3 has 18 amino acids. CDR1 SGHAT and CDR2 FQNNGV come from the germline V gene. The CDR3 DNA sequence: TGTGCCAGCAGCCCTAATCCACGGGACAGAACGTCAGGCTATGGCTACACCTTC. Translation gives CASSPNPRDRTSGYGYTF. Looking up the rest from reference TRBV11-2 and TRBJ1-2 gives the full variable domain: EAGVAQSPRYKIIEKRQSVAFWCNPISGHATLYWYQQILGQGPKLLIQFQNNGVVDDSQLPKDRFSAERLKGVDSTLKIQPAKLEDSAVYLCASSPNPRDRTSGYGYTFGSGTRLTVV.